Below are 22 T cell receptor beta chains sequenced from a single sample in a study of prognosis after radiotherapy for stage I lung cancer. TCR beta CDR3 was amplified from genomic DNA by two-round multiplex PCR. With primers specific to each TRBV and TRBJ gene, the first-round PCR was performed. Using its own MiXCR run on the multiplex PCR reads, TCRdb lists one record per CDR3 protein. The table includes around 15,000 distinct CDR3 sequences, roughly 49% detected once. The sequences come from PBMCs, collected before or after stereotactic body radiation therapy (not recorded which). The origin of the receptors is a donor over 45 with non-small cell lung cancer.

This clonotype has only one observation. The chain uses TRBV2 and TRBJ1-4, with TRBD1 matching over 8 bases. After removal of 8 bases from V and 4 bases from J, the junction contained 15 bases not matched to a gene. The germline V gene has CDR1 SNHLY and CDR2 FYNNEI. The CDR3 loop spans 17 amino acids. This CDR3 is CASRRVGTGLNNEKLFF. CDR3 DNA sequence: TGTGCCAGCCGGCGGGTGGGGACAGGACTGAATAATGAAAAACTGTTTTTT.

About this clonotype itself: A read error may be the cause here, since a much bigger clone is one base away. In nucleotides, the CDR3 is TGTGCCAGCAGTTTTCAAATGGAGACCCAGTACTTC. Translation: CASSFQMETQYF. The chain couples TRBV12-3 or TRBV12-4 to TRBJ2-7; D unclear. The end of the DNA fits TRBJ2-5 better, so the J call may be wrong. The CDR3 covers 12 residues.

The chain has TRBV5-1 and TRBJ2-2; TRBD1 is a possible D gene (6 bases). CDR3 length: 14 amino acids. Trimming cost V 3 bases and J 6 bases, with 12 bases left between them. CDR1 is SGHRS and CDR2 is YFSETQ in the germline V gene. CDR3 protein: CASSSQGVPGELFF. CDR3 in DNA: TGCGCCAGCAGCTCACAGGGCGTCCCCGGGGAGCTGTTTTTT.

Note on this clonotype: A much bigger clone sits one base away, suggesting this may be a read error. V gene TRBV6-2 or TRBV6-3 combines with J gene TRBJ2-3, with D perhaps TRBD1 (5 bases). V lost 5 bases to trimming and J lost 4 bases, with 19 bases between them. Germline loops: CDR1 MNHEY, CDR2 SVGEGT. There are 16 residues in the CDR3. CDR3 sequence: CASSEGVAPNADTQYF. The CDR3 DNA reads as TGTGCCAGCAGTGAAGGGGTAGCTCCTAACGCAGATACGCAGTATTTT.

This clonotype was found many times. The chain employs TRBV20-1 and TRBJ2-7; TRBD2 aligns across 8 bases. The V gene's germline CDR1 is DFQATT and CDR2 SNEGSKA (reference sequence). The CDR3 sequence is 17 residues long. The trim removed 0 bases at V and 2 bases at J, leaving 12 bases unmatched. The CDR3 nucleotides are TGCAGTGCTAGAGAAGTCGGTAGCGGGATCTGGGCCTACGAGCAGTACTTC. This translates into CSAREVGSGIWAYEQYF.

This clonotype is judged large. The chain recombines TRBV30 with TRBJ1-5; D unresolved. V dropped 0 bases and J dropped 1 base, with 1 base sitting between them. The length of the CDR3 is 12 residues. From germline, CDR1 is GTSNPN and CDR2 SVGIG (reference sequence). The CDR3 loop is CAWSVSNQPQHF. Written as DNA, the CDR3 is TGTGCCTGGAGTGTAAGCAATCAGCCCCAGCATTTT.

This clonotype is medium-sized. The rearrangement joins TRBV7-9 to TRBJ2-7; D is perhaps TRBD1 or TRBD2 (5 bases each). Trimming shortened V by 3 bases and J by 1 base, and 10 bases separated the two germline ends. Germline V gene sequence: CDR1 SEHNR, CDR2 FQNEAQ (reference sequence). CDR3 length equals 14 residues. The CDR3 loop reads CASSLYGASYEQYF. CDR3 coding DNA: TGTGCCAGCAGCTTGTACGGGGCGTCCTACGAGCAGTACTTC.

This chain uses TRBV28 with TRBJ2-3; no firm D call. V dropped 5 bases and J dropped 1 base, with 10 bases sitting between them. The CDR3 sequence is 14 residues long. Germline CDR1 and CDR2: MDHEN and SYDVKM. CDR3 sequence (DNA): TGTGCCAGCAGTCCTTTTGGGGGCACAGATACGCAGTATTTT. The encoded protein is CASSPFGGTDTQYF.

This sequence joins TRBV7-9 and TRBJ2-3; 7 bases are shared with TRBD2. The CDR3 contains 16 residues. Trimming removed 5 bases from V and 8 bases from J; junction bases left unmatched: 16. Germline-derived CDR1 and CDR2 are SEHNR and FQNEAQ (reference sequence). The CDR3 DNA reads TGTGCCAGCAGCGGAGTAGGGACTACTGGTGGGGGTACGCAGTATTTT. It codes for CASSGVGTTGGGTQYF. Variable domain in full (rest from reference TRBV7-9 and TRBJ2-3): DTGVSQNPRHKITKRGQNVTFRCDPISEHNRLYWYRQTLGQGPEFLTYFQNEAQLEKSRLLSDRFSAERPKGSFSTLEIQRTEQGDSAMYLCASSGVGTTGGGTQYFGPGTRLTVL.

This chain joins TRBV7-2 and TRBJ2-1; D is possibly TRBD1 or TRBD2 (5 bases each). Trimming removed 4 bases from V and 0 bases from J, with 13 bases in between. The CDR3 runs 16 residues. Germline V gene data show CDR1 as SGHTA and CDR2 as FQGNSA. CDR3 residues: CASSYPGASSYNEQFF. The CDR3 nucleotides read TGTGCCAGCAGCTACCCCGGGGCTAGCTCCTACAATGAGCAGTTCTTC.

The table lists this clonotype with many counts. The V call is TRBV5-5, the J call TRBJ1-6; D may be TRBD1 (6 bases). Trimming shortened V by 0 bases and J by 6 bases, and 16 bases separated the two germline ends. Germline V gene data show CDR1 as SGHKS and CDR2 as YYEKEE (reference sequence). The CDR3 covers 17 residues. The CDR3 spells CASSLVAGGLPNSPLHF. The DNA for the CDR3 is TGTGCCAGCAGCTTGGTTGCTGGGGGCTTACCTAATTCACCCCTCCACTTT.

This clonotype rates as medium-sized. The V and J genes are TRBV2 and TRBJ2-7, with 8 nucleotides matching TRBD1. Germline loops: CDR1 SNHLY, CDR2 FYNNEI. The CDR3 runs 15 residues. J gave up 1 base and V 7 bases, and 9 bases lay outside the gene matches. The DNA for the CDR3 is TGTGCCAGCATCGGGGGACAGGCCCTTTCCTACGAGCAGTACTTC. This gives the protein CASIGGQALSYEQYF.

This clonotype appeared once. A far larger clone lies a single base away; this is likely a read error. The chain combines TRBV5-5 with TRBJ1-2, with 8 bases matching TRBD1. In germline, CDR1 is SGHKS, CDR2 YYEKEE (reference sequence). The CDR3 spans 14 residues. The CDR3, as DNA: TGTTCCAGCAGCCAAGGGGGCAGGGGGCTGGGCTACACCTTC. This encodes CSSSQGGRGLGYTF.

The table lists this clonotype with many counts. J is TRBJ1-1 and V is TRBV28, with D possibly being TRBD1 (5 bases). Per germline, CDR1 MDHEN and CDR2 SYDVKM. Deletions cut 5 bases from V and 1 base from J, with 14 bases between. The CDR3 has 15 residues. CDR3 amino acids: CASSGPGPKNTEAFF. DNA of the CDR3: TGTGCCAGCAGTGGGCCGGGACCGAAGAACACTGAAGCTTTCTTT.

J is TRBJ2-5 and V is TRBV6-2 or TRBV6-3, with D tentatively TRBD2 (6 bases). Germline-derived CDR1 and CDR2 are MNHEY and SVGEGT. CDR3 length: 14 residues. Trimming left V 5 bases short and J 0 bases short, with 10 bases between. CDR3 residues: CASSRRGNQETQYF. Here the CDR3 DNA reads TGTGCCAGCAGTCGACGGGGGAACCAAGAGACCCAGTACTTC.

V and J are TRBV6-1 and TRBJ1-1; D may be TRBD1 (5 bases). The CDR3 consists of 14 residues. Germline assignment: CDR1 MNHNS and CDR2 SASEGT. With 6 bases removed from V and 1 base from J, the gap between germline ends came to 12 bases. CDR3 residues: CASRKAGKNTEAFF. The CDR3, as DNA: TGTGCCAGCAGGAAAGCAGGGAAGAACACTGAAGCTTTCTTT.

Concerning this clonotype itself: Relative to the germline gene, one junction end is altered; a read error may explain this. The J gene is TRBJ2-6, the V gene TRBV6-2 or TRBV6-3; TRBD1 matches at 12 bases. The V gene's germline CDR1 is MNHEY and CDR2 SVGEGT. The CDR3 runs 16 residues. CDR3 in amino acids: CASSAGQGAGANALTF. The CDR3 DNA reads as TGTGCCAGCAGTGCGGGACAGGGGGCTGGTGCCAACGCCCTGACTTTC.

In regard to this clonotype: A read error is likely here: a far larger clone is one base away. This chain links TRBV6-1 with TRBJ1-5; a weak D match, TRBD1 (5 bases). Germline CDR1 and CDR2: MNHNS and SASEGT. There are 13 residues in the CDR3. CDR3 DNA sequence: TGTGCCAGCAGGGAAGGTCGGGGGCAGCCCCAGCATTTT. It yields the protein CASREGRGQPQHF.

About this clonotype itself: One end of the junction does not line up with germline, which may come from a read error. This chain uses TRBV6-1 with TRBJ1-6; no clear D. This CDR3 has 16 amino acids. The germline V gene encodes CDR1 MNHNS and CDR2 SASEGT. The CDR3 sequence: CAISGCGSSYNSPLHF. In DNA form, the CDR3 reads TGTGCCATCAGTGGGTGCGGTAGCTCCTATAATTCACCCCTCCACTTT.

In regard to this clonotype: Just one base apart from a much larger clone, this may be a read error. The V and J genes are TRBV20-1 and TRBJ2-5; D perhaps matches TRBD2 (6 bases). Germline CDR1 is DFQATT and CDR2 is SNEGSKA (reference sequence). V was cut by 8 bases and J by 3 bases, with 13 bases left in between. The length of the CDR3 is 12 residues. CDR3 loop: CSPWGDKETQYF. The CDR3 coding sequence is TGCAGTCCCTGGGGGGATAAAGAGACCCAGTACTTC.

This rearrangement joins TRBV20-1 to TRBJ1-6; 7 nucleotides match TRBD1. J gave up 4 bases and V 5 bases, and 8 bases lay outside the gene matches. This CDR3 spans 15 amino acids. CDR1 is DFQATT and CDR2 is SNEGSKA in the germline V gene (reference sequence). The CDR3 spells CSAWGGGQYNSPLHF. In nucleotides, the CDR3 is TGCAGTGCTTGGGGAGGGGGACAGTATAATTCACCCCTCCACTTT.

This clonotype was detected once. The chain is built from TRBV6-1 and TRBJ1-2; tentatively, D is TRBD1 (5 bases). The V gene's germline CDR1 is MNHNS and CDR2 SASEGT. The CDR3 has 12 residues. The V end was cut by 6 bases, the J end by 6 bases, with 11 bases between. CDR3 protein: CASRWGTDGYTF. In nucleotides, the CDR3 is TGTGCCAGCAGATGGGGGACGGATGGCTACACCTTC.